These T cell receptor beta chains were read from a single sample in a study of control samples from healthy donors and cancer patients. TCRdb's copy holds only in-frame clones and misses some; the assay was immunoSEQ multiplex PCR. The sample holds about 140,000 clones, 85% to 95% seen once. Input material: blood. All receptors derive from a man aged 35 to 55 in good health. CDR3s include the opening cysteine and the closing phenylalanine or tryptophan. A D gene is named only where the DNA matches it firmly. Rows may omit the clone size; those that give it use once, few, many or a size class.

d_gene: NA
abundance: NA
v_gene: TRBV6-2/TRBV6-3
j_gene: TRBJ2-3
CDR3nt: TGTGCCAGCAGTTACTCTATCACGGTCGGAATCACAGATACGCAGTATTTT
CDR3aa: CASSYSITVGITDTQYF

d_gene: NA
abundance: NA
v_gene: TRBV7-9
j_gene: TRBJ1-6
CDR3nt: TGTGCCAGCAGCTTCGGGAATTCACCCCTCCACTTT
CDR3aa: CASSFGNSPLHF

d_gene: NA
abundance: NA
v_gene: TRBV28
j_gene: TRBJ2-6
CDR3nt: TGTGCCATTGGACGGCACTCTGGGGCCAACGTCCTGACTTTC
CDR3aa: CAIGRHSGANVLTF

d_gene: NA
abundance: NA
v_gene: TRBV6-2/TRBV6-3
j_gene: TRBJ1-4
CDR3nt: TGTGCCAGCAGTTACTCGAGAGGGGCACCTAATGAAAAACTGTTTTTT
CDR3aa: CASSYSRGAPNEKLFF

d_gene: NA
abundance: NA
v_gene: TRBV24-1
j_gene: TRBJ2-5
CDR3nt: TGTGCCACCAGTGATTTGCGCGGGACGTCTCAAGAGACCCAGTACTTC
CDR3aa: CATSDLRGTSQETQYF

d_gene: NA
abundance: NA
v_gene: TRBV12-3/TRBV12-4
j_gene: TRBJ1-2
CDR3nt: TGTGCCAGCAGTTTGGAGGGCTTGTATGGCTACACCTTC
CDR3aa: CASSLEGLYGYTF

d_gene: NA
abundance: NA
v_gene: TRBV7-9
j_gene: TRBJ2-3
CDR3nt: TGTGCCAGCAGCTTAGCGGAGGGGATTACAGGGACAGATACGCAGTATTTT
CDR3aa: CASSLAEGITGTDTQYF

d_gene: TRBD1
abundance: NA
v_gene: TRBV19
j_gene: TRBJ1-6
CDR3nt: TGTGCCAGTAGTATGCAGGGGGCGCTGAATTCACCCCTCCACTTT
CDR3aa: CASSMQGALNSPLHF

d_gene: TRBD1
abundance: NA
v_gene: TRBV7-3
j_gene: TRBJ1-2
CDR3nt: TGTGCCAGCAGCTCAGGGACAGGAACTATAGGCTACACCTTC
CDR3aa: CASSSGTGTIGYTF

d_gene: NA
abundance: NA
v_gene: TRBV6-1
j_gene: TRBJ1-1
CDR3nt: TGTGCCAGCAGTGAAGAACACGTGAGGATCACGGCTTTCTTT
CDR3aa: CASSEEHVRITAFF

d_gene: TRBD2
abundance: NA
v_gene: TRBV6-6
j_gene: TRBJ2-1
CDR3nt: TGTGCCAGCAGTTACGGGGGGGACAATGAGCAGTTCTTC
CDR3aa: CASSYGGDNEQFF

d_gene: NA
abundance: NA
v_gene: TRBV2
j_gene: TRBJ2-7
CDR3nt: TGTGCCAGCAGTGATCTTGTACATCAAACCTACGAGCAGTACTTC
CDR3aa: CASSDLVHQTYEQYF

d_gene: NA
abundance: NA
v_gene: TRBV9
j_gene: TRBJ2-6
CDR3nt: TGTGCCAGCACTACTTCAGGGGGGTTCTCTGGGGCCAACGTCCTGACTTTC
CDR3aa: CASTTSGGFSGANVLTF

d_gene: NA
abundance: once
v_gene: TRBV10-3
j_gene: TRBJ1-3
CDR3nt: TGTGCCATCAGTGAGTCTTGGCAGGGGAGCTCTGGAAACACCATATATTTT
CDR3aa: CAISESWQGSSGNTIYF

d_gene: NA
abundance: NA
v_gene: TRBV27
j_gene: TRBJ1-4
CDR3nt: TGTGCCAGCAGCCCCATAAACCGGGAGCCTTTTCGGTGGGAAAATGAAAAACTGTTTTTT
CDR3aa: CASSPINREPFRWENEKLFF

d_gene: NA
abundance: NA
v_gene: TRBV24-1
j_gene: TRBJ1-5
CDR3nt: TGTGCCACCAGTGATGGGGACGGTAATCAGCCCCAGCATTTT
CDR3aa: CATSDGDGNQPQHF

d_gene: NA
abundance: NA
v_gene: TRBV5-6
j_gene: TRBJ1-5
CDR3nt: TGTGCCAGCAGCTGGGGCTCTTCCCAGCCCCAGCATTTT
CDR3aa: CASSWGSSQPQHF

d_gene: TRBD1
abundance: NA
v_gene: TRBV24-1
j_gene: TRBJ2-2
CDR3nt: TGTGCCACCAGTGATACCAGCGGGACAGGGGTCGCCGAGCTGTTTTTT
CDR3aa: CATSDTSGTGVAELFF

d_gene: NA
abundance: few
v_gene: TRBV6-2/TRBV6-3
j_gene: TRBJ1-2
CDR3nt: TGTGCCAGCAGTTACACAGAATACTATGGCTACACCTTC
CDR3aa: CASSYTEYYGYTF

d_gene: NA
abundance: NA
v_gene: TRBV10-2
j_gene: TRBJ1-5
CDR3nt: TGCGCCAGCAATGGGAGCAATCAGCCCCAGCATTTT
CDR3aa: CASNGSNQPQHF

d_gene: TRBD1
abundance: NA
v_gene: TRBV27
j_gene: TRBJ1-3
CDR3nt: TGTGCCAGCAGGGCCGGGACAGAGGCCCCGAGCGGCACCATATATTTT
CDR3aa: CASRAGTEAPSGTIYF

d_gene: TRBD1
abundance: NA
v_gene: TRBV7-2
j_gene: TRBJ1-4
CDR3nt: TGTGCCAGCAGCTTAGGTGGGACAGGGGGGGAAAAACTGTTTTTT
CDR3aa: CASSLGGTGGEKLFF

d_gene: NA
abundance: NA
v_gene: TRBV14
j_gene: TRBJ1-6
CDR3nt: TGTGCCAGCAGCCAAACCTCAAGAGATAATTCACCCCTCCACTTT
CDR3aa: CASSQTSRDNSPLHF

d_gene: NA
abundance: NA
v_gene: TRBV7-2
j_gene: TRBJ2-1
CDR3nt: TGTGCCAGCAGCCCCAGGGACGGAGCCTGGGTTGAGCAGTTCTTC
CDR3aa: CASSPRDGAWVEQFF

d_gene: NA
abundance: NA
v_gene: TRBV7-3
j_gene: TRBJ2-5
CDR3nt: TGTGCCAGCAGCCCCGCAGGGCGAGAGACCCAGTACTTC
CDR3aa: CASSPAGRETQYF

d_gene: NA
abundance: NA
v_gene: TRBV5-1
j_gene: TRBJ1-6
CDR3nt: TGCGCCAGCGGATGGTGGACACCCCTCCACTTT
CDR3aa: CASGWWTPLHF

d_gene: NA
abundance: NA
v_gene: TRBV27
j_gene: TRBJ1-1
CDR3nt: TGTGCCAGCAGTTTAGGGCGGAACACTGAAGCTTTCTTT
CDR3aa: CASSLGRNTEAFF

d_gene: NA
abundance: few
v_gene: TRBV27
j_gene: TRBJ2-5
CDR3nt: NA
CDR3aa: CASSSSYYSKSRGETQYF

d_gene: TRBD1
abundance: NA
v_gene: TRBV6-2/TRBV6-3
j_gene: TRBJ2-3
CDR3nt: TGTGCCAGCAGTAACCCCTCCACTTACAGGGGAGATACGCAGTATTTT
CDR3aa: CASSNPSTYRGDTQYF

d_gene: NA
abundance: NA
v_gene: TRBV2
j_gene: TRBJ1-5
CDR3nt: TGTGCCAGCAGTCGGGACGATTATTATCAGCCCCAGCATTTT
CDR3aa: CASSRDDYYQPQHF

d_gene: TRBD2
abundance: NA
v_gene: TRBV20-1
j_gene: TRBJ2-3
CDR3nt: TGCAGTGCTAGTCACACTAGCGGGGGAACAGATACGCAGTATTTT
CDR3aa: CSASHTSGGTDTQYF

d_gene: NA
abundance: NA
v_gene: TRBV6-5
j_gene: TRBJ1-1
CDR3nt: TGTGCCAGCACCCCGGGCAAGACAGGAACCATTGAAGCTTTCTTT
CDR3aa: CASTPGKTGTIEAFF

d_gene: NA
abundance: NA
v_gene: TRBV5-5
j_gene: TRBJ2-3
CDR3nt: TGTGCCAGCAGCTTGAATCCAGGGGCCTACACAGATACGCAGTATTTT
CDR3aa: CASSLNPGAYTDTQYF

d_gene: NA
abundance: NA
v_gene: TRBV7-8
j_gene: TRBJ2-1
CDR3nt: TGTGCCAGCAGCTTAGTTTTTGCGGGGAGCTCCTACAATGAGCAGTTCTTC
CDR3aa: CASSLVFAGSSYNEQFF

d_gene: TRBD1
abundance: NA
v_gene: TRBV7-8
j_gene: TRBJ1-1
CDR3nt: TGTGCCAGCAGCCACGGGGACAGACAGAACACTGAAGCTTTCTTT
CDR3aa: CASSHGDRQNTEAFF

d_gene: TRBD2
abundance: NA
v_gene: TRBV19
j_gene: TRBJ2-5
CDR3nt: TGTGCCAGTAGTCCCAGGACTAGCGGGATCGAGACCCAGTACTTC
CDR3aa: CASSPRTSGIETQYF

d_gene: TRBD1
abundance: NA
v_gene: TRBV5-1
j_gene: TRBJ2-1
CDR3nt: TGCGCCAGCATGACTTCGGGACAGGGGTACAATGAGCAGTTCTTC
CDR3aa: CASMTSGQGYNEQFF

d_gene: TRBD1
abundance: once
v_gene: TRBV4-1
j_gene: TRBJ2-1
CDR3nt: TGCGCCAGCAGCCAGACAGGGACAGGGGACAATGAGCAGTTCTTC
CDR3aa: CASSQTGTGDNEQFF

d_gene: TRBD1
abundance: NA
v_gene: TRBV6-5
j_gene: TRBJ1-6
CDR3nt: TGTGCCAGCAAAAGGGACAGCCTTAATTCACCCCTCCACTTT
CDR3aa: CASKRDSLNSPLHF

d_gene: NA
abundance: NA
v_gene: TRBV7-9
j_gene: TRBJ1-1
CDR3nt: TGTGCCAGCAGTGTCGTTTTTCTCTCTCCCAAAACTGAAGCTTTCTTT
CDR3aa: CASSVVFLSPKTEAFF

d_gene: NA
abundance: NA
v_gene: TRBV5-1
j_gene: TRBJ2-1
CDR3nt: TGCGCCAGCAGGCCGAGGGGACCCTCCTACAATGAGCAGTTCTTC
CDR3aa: CASRPRGPSYNEQFF

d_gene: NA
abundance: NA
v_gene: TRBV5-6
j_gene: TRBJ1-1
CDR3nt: TGTGCCAGCAGGGGGCCTCCCCTGAACACTGAAGCTTTCTTT
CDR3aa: CASRGPPLNTEAFF

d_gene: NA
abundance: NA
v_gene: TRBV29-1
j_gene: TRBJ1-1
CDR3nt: TGCAGCGTTGATAAGGGGGGTGAAGCTTTCTTT
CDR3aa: CSVDKGGEAFF

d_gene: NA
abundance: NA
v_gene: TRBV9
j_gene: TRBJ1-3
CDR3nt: TGTGCCAGCAGCGTAGGCGACGGGGCGGGAAACACCATATATTTT
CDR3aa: CASSVGDGAGNTIYF

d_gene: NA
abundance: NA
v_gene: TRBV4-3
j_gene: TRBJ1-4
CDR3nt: TGCGCCAGCAGCCAAGGGGCCGTTGCAACTAATGAAAAACTGTTTTTT
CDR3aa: CASSQGAVATNEKLFF

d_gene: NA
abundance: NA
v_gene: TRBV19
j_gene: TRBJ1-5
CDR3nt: TGTGCCAGTAGTACGATATATCAGCCCCAGCATTTT
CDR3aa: CASSTIYQPQHF

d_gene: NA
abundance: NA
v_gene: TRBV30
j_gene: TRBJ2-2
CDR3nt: TGTGCCTGGAGAAGGGATCAAGGCACCGGGGAGCTGTTTTTT
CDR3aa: CAWRRDQGTGELFF

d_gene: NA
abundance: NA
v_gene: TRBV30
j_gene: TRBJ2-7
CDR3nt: TGTGCCTGGAGTGCGGTCAAAGCACCCTACGAGCAGTACTTC
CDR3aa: CAWSAVKAPYEQYF

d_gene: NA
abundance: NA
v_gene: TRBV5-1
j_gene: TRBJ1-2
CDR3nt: TGCGCCAGCAGCTTGCTAGGTCGAGGGGGGGACTATGGCTACACCTTC
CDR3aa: CASSLLGRGGDYGYTF

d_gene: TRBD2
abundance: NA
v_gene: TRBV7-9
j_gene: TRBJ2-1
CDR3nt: TGTGCCAGCAGCTTAAAAAGCGGGAGTGGCGATGAGCAGTTCTTC
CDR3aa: CASSLKSGSGDEQFF

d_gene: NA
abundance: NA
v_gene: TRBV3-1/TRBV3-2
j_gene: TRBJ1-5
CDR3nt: TGTGCCAGCAGCCAAATGGAGAATCAGCCCCAGCATTTT
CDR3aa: CASSQMENQPQHF

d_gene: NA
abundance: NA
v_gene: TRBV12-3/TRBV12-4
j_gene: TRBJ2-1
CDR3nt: TGTGCCAGCAGTTTCATAGGGGAGCAGTTCTTC
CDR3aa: CASSFIGEQFF